One sample yielded the 32 T cell receptor beta chains listed below, sequenced in a study of shared clonotypes between healthy human individuals. The protocol was immunoSEQ multiplex PCR, while the TCRdb copy is restricted to in-frame clones and leaves out a portion. The table has some 2,000,000 clones, around 95% seen once. The material sequenced was naive CD4+ T cells sorted from blood. Documented subset: CD45RA+ positively selected. These receptors all come from a man younger than 35 in good health.

This clone was seen more than once but under ten times. This rearrangement joins TRBV2 to TRBJ1-5; 8 bases are a match to TRBD1. Germline CDR1 and CDR2: SNHLY and FYNNEI. With 3 bases clipped from V and 2 bases from J, the junction kept 6 bases outside the gene matches. This CDR3 spans 16 amino acids. The CDR3 loop is CASSEQGAHGNQPQHF. CDR3 nucleotide sequence: TGTGCCAGCAGTGAGCAGGGGGCGCACGGCAATCAGCCCCAGCATTTT.

This chain joins TRBV7-2 and TRBJ2-7; 9 positions agree with TRBD2. The junction had 7 bases not matched to a gene; V was cut back by 3 bases and J by 4 bases. The CDR3 is made up of 15 amino acids. Germline loops: CDR1 SGHTA, CDR2 FQGNSA. The CDR3 loop is CASSFILAGGYEQYF. CDR3 coding DNA: TGTGCCAGCAGCTTCATACTAGCGGGTGGTTACGAGCAGTACTTC.

This rearrangement joins TRBV7-8 to TRBJ1-1; D not certain. V lost 1 base and J lost 3, with 6 bases in between. The CDR3 is 13 amino acids. Germline CDR1 SGHVS, CDR2 FQNEAQ. CDR3: CASSLVPDTEAFF. The DNA of the CDR3 is TGTGCCAGCAGCTTAGTTCCCGACACTGAAGCTTTCTTT. Full variable domain (rest looked up from reference TRBV7-8 and TRBJ1-1): GAGVSQSPRYKVAKRGQDVALRCDPISGHVSLFWYQQALGQGPEFLTYFQNEAQLDKSGLPSDRFFAERPEGSVSTLKIQRTQQEDSAVYLCASSLVPDTEAFFGQGTRLTVV.

To note about this clone: At one end the junction does not follow the germline gene, possibly because of a read error. This chain connects TRBV30 to TRBJ1-2; D is possibly TRBD1 (6 bases). Germline V gives CDR1 GTSNPN, CDR2 SVGIG (reference sequence). This CDR3 has 11 residues. This chain's CDR3 is CAWSVQGSHSF. The CDR3 DNA is TGTGCCTGGAGTGTACAGGGCAGCCACTCCTTC.

The rearrangement links TRBV30 to TRBJ2-1; D tentatively fits TRBD1 or TRBD2 (5 bases each). Trimming cost V 5 bases and J 6 bases, with 17 bases left between them. In germline, CDR1 is GTSNPN, CDR2 SVGIG (reference sequence). This CDR3 comprises 14 residues. The CDR3 spells CAWDSYGTLNEQFF. The CDR3 DNA reads TGTGCCTGGGATTCTTACGGGACCCTCAATGAGCAGTTCTTC.

The J gene is TRBJ2-7, the V gene TRBV18, with D perhaps TRBD1 (6 bases). Germline V gene data show CDR1 as KGHSH and CDR2 as LQKENI. Trimming cost V 1 base and J 2 bases, with 9 bases left between them. The CDR3 has 14 amino acids. DNA for the CDR3: TGTGCCAGCTCACCACGGACAGTTCCCTACGAGCAGTACTTC. Protein: CASSPRTVPYEQYF.

This chain connects TRBV18 to TRBJ2-7; D perhaps matches TRBD1 (5 bases). Trimming stripped 6 bases from V and 3 bases from J, with 21 bases between. Germline V CDR1 and CDR2: KGHSH, LQKENI. The CDR3 runs to 16 residues. CDR3 amino acids: CASSQTAPSFFYEQYF. The CDR3 coding sequence is TGTGCCAGCTCGCAGACAGCACCGAGCTTTTTCTACGAGCAGTACTTC. Combining the CDR3 with reference TRBV18 and TRBJ2-7 gives the whole variable domain NAGVMQNPRHLVRRRGQEARLRCSPMKGHSHVYWYRQLPEEGLKFMVYLQKENIIDESGMPKERFSAEFPKEGPSILRIQQVVRGDSAAYFCASSQTAPSFFYEQYFGPGTRLTVT.

V gene TRBV2 combines with J gene TRBJ1-6; D unresolved. V lost 1 base to trimming and J lost 10 bases, with 8 bases between them. Germline values: CDR1 SNHLY, CDR2 FYNNEI. This CDR3 contains 13 residues. The CDR3 spells CASSEEQPSPLHF. DNA of the CDR3: TGTGCCAGCAGTGAAGAGCAGCCATCACCCCTCCACTTT.

The chain recombines TRBV4-1 with TRBJ2-1; 11 bases align to TRBD1. Losses at the gene ends were 3 bases for V and 8 bases for J; bases not matched to a gene: 9. Germline values: CDR1 MGHRA, CDR2 YSYEKL. The CDR3 spans 16 residues. CDR3 sequence: CASSQAAGQGGYEQFF. As DNA, the CDR3 is TGCGCCAGCAGCCAGGCTGCGGGACAGGGGGGCTATGAGCAGTTCTTC.

The rearrangement joins TRBV18 to TRBJ2-5; TRBD1 agrees at 8 bases. Germline V gives CDR1 KGHSH, CDR2 LQKENI. The length of the CDR3 is 14 residues. The J segment lost 5 bases and the V segment lost 5 bases, leaving 7 bases of the junction unmatched. The CDR3 nucleotides read TGTGCCAGCTCAAGCCAGGGGGCCGGGGAGACCCAGTACTTC. This encodes CASSSQGAGETQYF.

The V and J genes are TRBV5-4 and TRBJ2-5, with 13 bases matching TRBD2. This CDR3 contains 20 residues. The trim removed 2 bases at V and 1 base at J, leaving 14 bases unmatched. Germline CDR1 SGHNT, CDR2 YYREEE (reference sequence). The CDR3 here is CASSLLAGGQRGGAQETQYF. As DNA, the CDR3 is TGTGCCAGCAGCTTACTAGCGGGGGGGCAGAGGGGAGGAGCCCAAGAGACCCAGTACTTC.

This clone occurred once. This chain connects TRBV7-8 to TRBJ2-5; 9 positions agree with TRBD2. Germline values: CDR1 SGHVS, CDR2 FQNEAQ. The V and J ends lost 5 bases and 4 bases, in that order; junction bases with no gene match: 2. The CDR3 has 13 residues. CDR3 residues: CASSKAGGETQYF. CDR3 DNA sequence: TGTGCCAGCAGCAAAGCGGGAGGAGAGACCCAGTACTTC. The variable domain in full, with the rest retrieved from reference TRBV7-8 and TRBJ2-5, is GAGVSQSPRYKVAKRGQDVALRCDPISGHVSLFWYQQALGQGPEFLTYFQNEAQLDKSGLPSDRFFAERPEGSVSTLKIQRTQQEDSAVYLCASSKAGGETQYFGPGTRLLVL.

This clone was seen once. V gene TRBV7-2 combines with J gene TRBJ1-3, with 7 nucleotides matching TRBD1. The CDR3 is made up of 13 amino acids. The V gene end was trimmed by 5 bases and the J gene end by 2 bases; junction bases not matched to a gene: 0. Germline loops: CDR1 SGHTA, CDR2 FQGNSA. CDR3 coding DNA: TGTGCCAGCAGCGACAGGGCTGGAAACACCATATATTTT. Its protein is CASSDRAGNTIYF.

The chain carries TRBV6-5 and TRBJ1-1; TRBD1 aligns across 8 bases. CDR3 length: 12 amino acids. Germline assignment: CDR1 MNHEY and CDR2 SVGAGI. V lost 6 bases and J lost 4; bases outside the gene matches: 1. CDR3 in DNA: TGTGCCAGCAGCACAGGGGGCACTGAAGCTTTCTTT. It yields the protein CASSTGGTEAFF.

This sequence joins TRBV28 and TRBJ2-2; D gene ambiguous. This CDR3 spans 14 amino acids. CDR1 is MDHEN, CDR2 SYDVKM, per germline. V was clipped by 6 bases and J by 7 bases, with 15 bases between them. CDR3 DNA sequence: TGTGCCAGCAGGTTCCTAGGCATTGGCGGGGAGCTGTTTTTT. Encoded protein: CASRFLGIGGELFF.

The rearrangement links TRBV7-6 to TRBJ2-2; D is uncertain. The CDR3 has 15 residues. V lost 0 bases, J lost 1 base, and 6 bases lay in between. Germline CDR1 and CDR2: SGHVS and FNYEAQ. CDR3 coding DNA: TGTGCCAGCAGCTTAGCCCAGGTGAACACCGGGGAGCTGTTTTTT. It yields the protein CASSLAQVNTGELFF.

This clone has only one observation. The chain joins TRBV6-1 to TRBJ1-6, with TRBD1 matching over 9 bases. CDR1 is MNHNS and CDR2 is SASEGT in the germline V gene. V trimming: 3 bases; J trimming: 9 bases; junction bases outside the gene matches: 3. The CDR3 consists of 14 residues. The CDR3 coding sequence is TGTGCCAGCAGTGAGGACAGGGGTGGTTCACCCCTCCACTTT. Translated: CASSEDRGGSPLHF.

The rearrangement links TRBV28 to TRBJ2-4; TRBD1 matches at 9 bases. The CDR3 totals 14 residues. The V gene's germline CDR1 is MDHEN and CDR2 SYDVKM. V shed 5 bases and J 2 bases; nucleotides not matched to a gene: 1. The CDR3 is CASSHRGPKNIQYF. The CDR3 region has the DNA TGTGCCAGCAGTCACAGGGGGCCCAAAAACATTCAGTACTTC.

J is TRBJ1-5 and V is TRBV4-1; D is uncertain. The CDR3 covers 16 residues. Germline-derived CDR1 and CDR2 are MGHRA and YSYEKL. V lost 6 bases and J 3 bases, leaving 18 bases between the germline ends. The DNA of the CDR3 is TGCGCCAGCAGTCGCGACCCGGGCCCACTCAATCAGCCCCAGCATTTT. Encoded protein: CASSRDPGPLNQPQHF.

The rearrangement joins TRBV7-2 to TRBJ2-7; possibly TRBD1 for D (5 bases). From germline, CDR1 is SGHTA and CDR2 FQGNSA. CDR3 length: 13 residues. V lost 5 bases to trimming and J lost 2 bases, with 10 bases between them. This CDR3 reads CASSPDRAYEQYF. CDR3 coding DNA: TGTGCCAGCAGCCCCGACAGAGCCTACGAGCAGTACTTC.

The chain uses TRBV6-5 and TRBJ1-5, with D possibly TRBD1 on 5 matching bases. V lost 2 bases, J lost 1 base, and 12 bases lay in between. This CDR3 has 16 residues. Germline CDR1 is MNHEY and CDR2 is SVGAGI. The DNA for the CDR3 is TGTGCCAGCAGTTACCTCTCTGGACACAGCAATCAGCCCCAGCATTTT. It yields the protein CASSYLSGHSNQPQHF.

The genes are TRBV30 and TRBJ2-5, with 7 positions matching TRBD2. The J call is uncertain, as TRBJ2-7 better fits the DNA end. The CDR3 totals 15 residues. Germline CDR1 is GTSNPN and CDR2 is SVGIG (reference sequence). The DNA of the CDR3 is TGTGCCTGGAGTGTACGGGGGAGGGGAGGGTACGAGCAGTACTTC. Amino acid sequence: CAWSVRGRGGYEQYF.

This chain connects TRBV5-8 to TRBJ1-5, with 11 bases lining up with TRBD1. The trim removed 3 bases at V and 2 bases at J, leaving 4 bases unmatched. From germline, CDR1 is SGHTS and CDR2 YDEGEE. CDR3 length equals 16 residues. This CDR3 reads CASSWRTGGGNQPQHF. The CDR3 DNA follows: TGTGCCAGCAGCTGGAGGACAGGGGGCGGCAATCAGCCCCAGCATTTT.

The chain employs TRBV7-2 and TRBJ2-3, with TRBD1 as a possible D gene (6 bases). Trimming pared 4 bases from V and 6 bases from J, leaving 23 bases between. CDR3 length equals 17 residues. Germline loops: CDR1 SGHTA, CDR2 FQGNSA. The CDR3 DNA reads as TGTGCCAGCAGCTCAACAGGGAACACCGGCCCTATGGATACGCAGTATTTT. It specifies CASSSTGNTGPMDTQYF.

This chain uses TRBV5-1 with TRBJ2-7; unclear D gene. The CDR3 is 12 residues long. Germline CDR1 and CDR2: SGHRS and YFSETQ. V was pared by 7 bases and J by 4 bases, with 12 bases between. The CDR3 DNA follows: TGCGCCAGCTCCGACCACGATTACGAGCAGTACTTC. Protein: CASSDHDYEQYF.

The chain couples TRBV10-3 to TRBJ1-2; D possibly corresponds to TRBD1 (5 bases). There are 17 residues in the CDR3. The germline V and J ends were trimmed by 3 bases and 2 bases, with 19 bases remaining between them. CDR1 is ENHRY, CDR2 SYGVKD, per germline. The CDR3 DNA is TGTGCCATCAGTGACTGGCTTTCCGGGGGGGGAAACTATGGCTACACCTTC. Protein: CAISDWLSGGGNYGYTF.

V is TRBV19 and J is TRBJ1-5; 10 nucleotides match TRBD1. V lost 5 bases, J lost 9 bases, and 16 bases stayed unmatched. There are 17 residues in the CDR3. The germline V gene encodes CDR1 LNHDA and CDR2 SQIVND (reference sequence). CDR3 region: CASSPPGTGARSRPQHF. CDR3 bases: TGTGCCAGTAGTCCCCCGGGGACAGGGGCAAGGTCTCGGCCCCAGCATTTT.

This sequence joins TRBV7-2 and TRBJ2-6, with 11 bases aligning to TRBD1. Germline CDR1 is SGHTA and CDR2 is FQGNSA. The J segment lost 0 bases and the V segment lost 3 bases, leaving 7 bases of the junction unmatched. The CDR3 spans 19 residues. The DNA of the CDR3 is TGTGCCAGCAGCTTGCAGCGGACAGGGGGCCCCTCTGGGGCCAACGTCCTGACTTTC. Encoded protein: CASSLQRTGGPSGANVLTF.

The gene calls are TRBV5-4 and TRBJ1-2; D call uncertain. The V and J ends lost 0 bases and 2 bases respectively, with 8 bases between them. Per germline, CDR1 SGHNT and CDR2 YYREEE (reference sequence). This CDR3 has 14 amino acids. DNA for the CDR3: TGTGCCAGCAGCTTGGAAGCTAGGAACTATGGCTACACCTTC. Encoded protein: CASSLEARNYGYTF. The entire variable domain, with the rest obtained from reference TRBV5-4 and TRBJ1-2, is as follows: ETGVTQSPTHLIKTRGQQVTLRCSSQSGHNTVSWYQQALGQGPQFIFQYYREEENGRGNFPPRFSGLQFPNYSSELNVNALELDDSALYLCASSLEARNYGYTFGSGTRLTVV.

The CDR3: CASSQIRVPTEAFF. DNA of the CDR3: TGTGCCAGCAGCCAGATCAGGGTCCCCACTGAAGCTTTCTTT. The chain is built from TRBV11-2 and TRBJ1-1; tentative D call: TRBD1 (5 bases). The CDR3 contains 14 residues. Trimming took 5 bases from V and 4 from J, leaving 14 bases between them. Germline V gene lookup returns CDR1 SGHAT and CDR2 FQNNGV.

The rearrangement links TRBV29-1 to TRBJ2-7; D ambiguous. The V gene's germline CDR1 is SQVTM and CDR2 ANQGSEA. CDR3 length: 15 residues. Trimming took 0 bases from V and 2 from J, leaving 14 bases between them. DNA of the CDR3: TGCAGCGTTGAAGACTACAGAAATGTCCCCTACGAGCAGTACTTC. Its protein is CSVEDYRNVPYEQYF.

The J gene is TRBJ2-7, the V gene TRBV27; D may be TRBD1 (5 bases). Deletions cut 2 bases from V and 5 bases from J, with 7 bases between. CDR3 length: 12 residues. In germline, CDR1 is MNHEY, CDR2 SMNVEV (reference sequence). CDR3 nucleotide sequence: TGTGCCAGCAGTTTAAAGGACAACGAGCAGTACTTC. This encodes CASSLKDNEQYF.